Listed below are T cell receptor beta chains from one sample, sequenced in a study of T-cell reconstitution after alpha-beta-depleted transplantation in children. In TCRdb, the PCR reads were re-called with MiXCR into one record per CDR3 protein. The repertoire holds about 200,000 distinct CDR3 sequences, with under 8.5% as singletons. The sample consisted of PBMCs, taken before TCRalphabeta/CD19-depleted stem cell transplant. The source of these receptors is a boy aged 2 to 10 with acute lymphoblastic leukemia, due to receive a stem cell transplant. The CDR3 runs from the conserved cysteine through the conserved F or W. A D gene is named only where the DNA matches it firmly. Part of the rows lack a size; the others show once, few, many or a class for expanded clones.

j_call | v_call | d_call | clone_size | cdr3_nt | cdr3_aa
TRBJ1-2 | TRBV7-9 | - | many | TGTGCCAGCAGCTTGGCCCGGACTAGCCAGGTCTATGGCTACACCTTC | CASSLARTSQVYGYTF
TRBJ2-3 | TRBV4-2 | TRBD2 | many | TGTGCCAGCAGCCAAGAGCGGGGGGGCCCAGATACGCAGTATTTT | CASSQERGGPDTQYF
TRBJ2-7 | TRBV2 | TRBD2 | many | TGTGCCAGCAGCGCCGGGACTAGAATCGCCGAGCAGTACTTC | CASSAGTRIAEQYF
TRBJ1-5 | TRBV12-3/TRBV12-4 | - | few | TGTGCCAGCAGTTACATGAACCAAAATCAGCCCCAGCATTTT | CASSYMNQNQPQHF
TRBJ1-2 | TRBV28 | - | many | TGTGCCAGCAGTTACGGGTCCTATGGCTACACCTTC | CASSYGSYGYTF
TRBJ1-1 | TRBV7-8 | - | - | TGTTCCAGCAGCTTAGAAGGACAGTTGAACACTGAAGCTTTCTTT | CSSSLEGQLNTEAFF
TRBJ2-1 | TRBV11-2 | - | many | TGTGCCAGCAGCTTGACCGGGGTTGTGGATGAGCAGTTCTTC | CASSLTGVVDEQFF
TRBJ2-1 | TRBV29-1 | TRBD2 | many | TGCAGCGTTGGGGCGGGGACTAGCGGGATCTCCTACAATGAGCAGTTCTTC | CSVGAGTSGISYNEQFF
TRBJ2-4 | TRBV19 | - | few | TGTGCCAGGGTAACGGGACTTCTAGCCAAAAACATTCAGTACTTC | CARVTGLLAKNIQYF
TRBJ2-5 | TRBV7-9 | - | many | TGTGCCAGCAGCACCGGGACTCGAGGGGAGACCCAGTACTTC | CASSTGTRGETQYF
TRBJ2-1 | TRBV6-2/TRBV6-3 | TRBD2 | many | TGTGCCAGCATGAGGGCGGGGGGCTATTACAATGAGCAGTTCTTC | CASMRAGGYYNEQFF
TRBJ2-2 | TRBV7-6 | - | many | TGTGCCAGCAGCTTAGCGCGTCCGGGGGCCGCGAACACCGGGGAGCTGTTTTTT | CASSLARPGAANTGELFF
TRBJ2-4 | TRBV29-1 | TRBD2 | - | TGCAGCGTTTCAACTAGCGGGGAACTAGCCAAAAACATTCAGTACTTC | CSVSTSGELAKNIQYF
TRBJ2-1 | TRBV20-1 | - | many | TGCAGTGCCACTCCGACTACCAATGAGCAGTTCTTC | CSATPTTNEQFF
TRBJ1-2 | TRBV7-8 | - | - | TGTGCCAGCAGCCCGCGGGATGACCCTAACTATGGCTACACCTTC | CASSPRDDPNYGYTF
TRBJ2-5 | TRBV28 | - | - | TGTGCCAGCAGTTTCCTAAGAGAGACCCAGTACTTC | CASSFLRETQYF
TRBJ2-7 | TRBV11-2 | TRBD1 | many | TGTGCCAGCAGCTTAGGGCCAGGGGGTTACGAGCAGTACTTC | CASSLGPGGYEQYF
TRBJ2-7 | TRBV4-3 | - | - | TGCGCCAGCAGCCAAGATCTCTCAGGGGGGAACGAGCAGTACTTC | CASSQDLSGGNEQYF
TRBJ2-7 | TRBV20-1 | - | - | TGCAGTGCTCCCCACCCGGAGGTCTACGAGCAGTACTTC | CSAPHPEVYEQYF